The clone carrying this T cell receptor beta chain was seen once. The sample comes from a study of OX40 agonist ivuxolimab in advanced cancers. This table comes from immunoSEQ multiplex PCR, and its TCRdb copy is limited to in-frame clones, with some not included. The repertoire includes around 51,000 clones, approximately 83% of them detected once, and about 3% sits in the top ten. V lost 5 bases to trimming and J lost 2 bases; unmatched junction nucleotides: 6. CDR1 and CDR2 (germline): SEHNR, FQNEAQ (reference sequence). This CDR3 comprises 15 residues. V gene TRBV7-9 combines with J gene TRBJ1-5; 7 bases line up with TRBD1. Sequenced material: CD4+ or CD8+ T cells sorted from blood, taken in a trial of the OX40 agonist ivuxolimab. The clonotype was recovered from an adult with an advanced solid tumor such as melanoma, head and neck, liver or kidney cancer. This CDR3 reads CASSPQGGGNQPQHF. Here the CDR3 DNA reads TGTGCCAGCAGCCCCCAGGGGGGAGGCAATCAGCCCCAGCATTTT.